This TCR beta chain was captured by sequencing in a study of tumor and adjacent non-tumor tissue in lung cancer. Study-level findings and limits: Shorter survival was associated with higher TCR diversity in tumors.

No cell sorting was done before RNA was extracted from the tissue. A modified ARM-PCR protocol with three rounds of nested PCR amplified TCRbeta. In TCRdb, the multiplex PCR reads were re-called with MiXCR into one record per CDR3 protein. Of fewer than 150,000 distinct CDR3 sequences in the sample, 66% were seen once. CDR1 and CDR2 (germline): PRHDT, FYEKMQ (reference sequence). The CDR3 covers 17 residues. On this clonotype itself: Its antigen is still unknown. The junction does not match germline at one end; this may be a read error.

The material sequenced was lung tumor tissue. The sequence was obtained from a man aged 55 to 70 with small cell lung cancer. The chain employs TRBV13 and TRBJ2-7; 7 nucleotides align to TRBD1. CDR3 in DNA: TGTGCCAGCAGCCCACCCCGGACAGGAAAACTCTCCTACAAGCAGTACTTC. This gives the protein CASSPPRTGKLSYKQYF.